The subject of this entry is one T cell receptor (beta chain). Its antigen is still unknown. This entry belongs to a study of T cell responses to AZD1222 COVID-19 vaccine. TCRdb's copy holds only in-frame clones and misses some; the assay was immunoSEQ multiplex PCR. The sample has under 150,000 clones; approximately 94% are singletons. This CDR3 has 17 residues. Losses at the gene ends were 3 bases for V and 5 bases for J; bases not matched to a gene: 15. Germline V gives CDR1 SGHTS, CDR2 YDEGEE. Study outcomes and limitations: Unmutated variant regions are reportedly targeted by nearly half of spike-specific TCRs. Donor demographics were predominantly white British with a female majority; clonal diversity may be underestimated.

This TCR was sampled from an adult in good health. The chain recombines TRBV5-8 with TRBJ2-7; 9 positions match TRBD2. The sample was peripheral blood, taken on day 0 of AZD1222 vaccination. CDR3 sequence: CASSSKTGAGGAHEQYF. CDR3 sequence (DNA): TGTGCCAGCAGCTCGAAAACCGGAGCGGGAGGAGCCCACGAGCAGTACTTC.